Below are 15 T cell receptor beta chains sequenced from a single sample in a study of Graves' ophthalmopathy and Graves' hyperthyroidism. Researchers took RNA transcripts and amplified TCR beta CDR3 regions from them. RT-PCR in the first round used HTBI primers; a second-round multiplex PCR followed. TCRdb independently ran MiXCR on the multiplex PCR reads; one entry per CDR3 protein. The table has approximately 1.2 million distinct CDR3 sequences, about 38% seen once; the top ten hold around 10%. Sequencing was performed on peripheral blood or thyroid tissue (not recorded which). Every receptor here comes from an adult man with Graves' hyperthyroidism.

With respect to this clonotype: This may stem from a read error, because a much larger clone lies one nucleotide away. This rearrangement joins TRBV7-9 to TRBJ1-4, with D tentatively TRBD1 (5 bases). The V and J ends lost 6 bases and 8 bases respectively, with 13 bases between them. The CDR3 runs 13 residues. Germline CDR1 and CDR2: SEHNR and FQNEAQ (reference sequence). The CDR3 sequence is CASRVGDGEKLFF. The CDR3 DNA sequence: TGTGCCAGCAGGGTCGGGGACGGAGAAAAACTGTTTTTT.

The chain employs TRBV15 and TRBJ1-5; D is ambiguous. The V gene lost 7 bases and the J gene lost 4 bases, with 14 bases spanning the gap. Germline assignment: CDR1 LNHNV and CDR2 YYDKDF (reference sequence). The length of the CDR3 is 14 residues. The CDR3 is CATTPGRFNQPQHF. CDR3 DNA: TGTGCCACCACCCCGGGAAGGTTTAATCAGCCCCAGCATTTT. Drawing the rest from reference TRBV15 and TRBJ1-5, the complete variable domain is DAMVIQNPRYQVTQFGKPVTLSCSQTLNHNVMYWYQQKSSQAPKLLFHYYDKDFNNEADTPDNFQSRRPNTSFCFLDIRSPGLGDTAMYLCATTPGRFNQPQHFGDGTRLSIL.

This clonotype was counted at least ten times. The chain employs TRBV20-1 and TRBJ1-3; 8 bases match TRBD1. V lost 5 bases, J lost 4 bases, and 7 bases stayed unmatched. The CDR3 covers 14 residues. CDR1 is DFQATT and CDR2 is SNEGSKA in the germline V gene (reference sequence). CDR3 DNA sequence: TGCAGTGCTCTACAGGGGGGTTTGGGAAACACCATATATTTT. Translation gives CSALQGGLGNTIYF.

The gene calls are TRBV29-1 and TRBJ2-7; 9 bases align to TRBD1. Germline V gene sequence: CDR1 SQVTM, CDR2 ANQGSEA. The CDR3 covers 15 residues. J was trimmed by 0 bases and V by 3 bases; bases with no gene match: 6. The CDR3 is CSVDSGTGSSYEQYF. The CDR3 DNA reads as TGCAGCGTTGATTCCGGGACAGGGAGCTCCTACGAGCAGTACTTC.

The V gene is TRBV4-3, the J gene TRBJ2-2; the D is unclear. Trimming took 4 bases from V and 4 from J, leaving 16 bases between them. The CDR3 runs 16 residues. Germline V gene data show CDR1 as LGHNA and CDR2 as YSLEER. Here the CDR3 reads CASSPQPDPSTGELFF. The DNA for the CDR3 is TGCGCCAGCAGCCCACAACCGGACCCATCCACCGGGGAGCTGTTTTTT.

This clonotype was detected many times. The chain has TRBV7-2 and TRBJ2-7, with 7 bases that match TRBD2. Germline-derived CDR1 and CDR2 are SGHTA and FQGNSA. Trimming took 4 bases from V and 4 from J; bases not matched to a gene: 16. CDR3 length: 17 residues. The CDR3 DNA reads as TGTGCCAGCAGCTCCGATAGAGGCCAACGGGGGGTATACGAGCAGTACTTC. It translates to CASSSDRGQRGVYEQYF.

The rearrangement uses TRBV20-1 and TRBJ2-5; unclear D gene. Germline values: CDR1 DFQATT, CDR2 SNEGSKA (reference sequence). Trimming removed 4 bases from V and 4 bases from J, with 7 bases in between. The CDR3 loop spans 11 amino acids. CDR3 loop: CSATRTETQYF. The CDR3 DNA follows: TGCAGTGCTACACGGACAGAGACCCAGTACTTC.

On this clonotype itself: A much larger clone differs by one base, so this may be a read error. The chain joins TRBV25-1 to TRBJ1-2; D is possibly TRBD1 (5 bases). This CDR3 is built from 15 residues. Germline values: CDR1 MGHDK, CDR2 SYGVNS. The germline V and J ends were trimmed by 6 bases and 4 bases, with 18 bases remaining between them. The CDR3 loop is CASSNTGTQTYGYTF. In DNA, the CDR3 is TGTGCCAGCAGCAACACAGGAACGCAGACCTATGGCTACACCTTC.

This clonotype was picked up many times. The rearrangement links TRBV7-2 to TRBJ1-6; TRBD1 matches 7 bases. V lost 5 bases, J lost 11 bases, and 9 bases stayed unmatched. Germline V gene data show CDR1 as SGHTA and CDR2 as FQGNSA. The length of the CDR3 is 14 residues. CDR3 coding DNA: TGTGCCAGCAGCGAAAGACAGGGACTCGCACCCCTCCACTTT. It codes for CASSERQGLAPLHF. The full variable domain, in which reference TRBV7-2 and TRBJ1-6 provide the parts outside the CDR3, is GAGVSQSPSNKVTEKGKDVELRCDPISGHTALYWYRQSLGQGLEFLIYFQGNSAPDKSGLPSDRFSAERTGGSVSTLTIQRTQQEDSAVYLCASSERQGLAPLHFGNGTRLTVT.

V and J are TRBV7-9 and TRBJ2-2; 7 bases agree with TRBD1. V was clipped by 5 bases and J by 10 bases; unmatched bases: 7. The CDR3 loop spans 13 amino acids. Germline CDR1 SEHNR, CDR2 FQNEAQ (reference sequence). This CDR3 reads CASSPPGQEELFF. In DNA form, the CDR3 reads TGTGCCAGCAGCCCCCCCGGACAGGAGGAGCTGTTTTTT.

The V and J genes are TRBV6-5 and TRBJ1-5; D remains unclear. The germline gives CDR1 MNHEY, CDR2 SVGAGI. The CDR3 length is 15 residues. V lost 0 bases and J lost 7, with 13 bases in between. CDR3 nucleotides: TGTGCCAGCAGTTACTCGAAGGGTTTGGGCCAGCCCCAGCATTTT. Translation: CASSYSKGLGQPQHF.

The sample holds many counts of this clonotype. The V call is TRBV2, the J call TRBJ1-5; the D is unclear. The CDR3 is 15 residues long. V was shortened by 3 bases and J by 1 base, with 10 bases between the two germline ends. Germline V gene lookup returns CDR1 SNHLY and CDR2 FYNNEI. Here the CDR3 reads CASSDSGRSNQPQHF. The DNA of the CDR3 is TGTGCCAGCAGTGATAGCGGCAGGAGCAATCAGCCCCAGCATTTT.

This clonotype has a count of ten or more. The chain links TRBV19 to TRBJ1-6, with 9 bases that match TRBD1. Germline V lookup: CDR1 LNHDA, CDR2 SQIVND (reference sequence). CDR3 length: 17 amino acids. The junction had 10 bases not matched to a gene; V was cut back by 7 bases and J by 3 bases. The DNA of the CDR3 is TGTGCCAGTACCGACATCGACAGGGGGATCTATAATTCACCCCTCCACTTT. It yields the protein CASTDIDRGIYNSPLHF.

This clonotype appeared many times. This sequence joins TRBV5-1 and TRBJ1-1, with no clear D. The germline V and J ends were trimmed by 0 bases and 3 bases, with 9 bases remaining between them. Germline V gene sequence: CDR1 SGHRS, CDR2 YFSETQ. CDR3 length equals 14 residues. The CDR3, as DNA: TGCGCCAGCAGCTTGGGGTCGCACGACACTGAAGCTTTCTTT. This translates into CASSLGSHDTEAFF.

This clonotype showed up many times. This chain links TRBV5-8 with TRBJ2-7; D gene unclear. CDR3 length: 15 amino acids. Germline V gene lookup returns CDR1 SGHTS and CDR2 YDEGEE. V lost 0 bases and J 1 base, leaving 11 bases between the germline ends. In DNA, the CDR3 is TGTGCCAGCAGCTTGGGGACGGAGATTTCCTACGAGCAGTACTTC. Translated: CASSLGTEISYEQYF.